This passage covers 10 T cell receptor beta chains from one sample sequenced in a study of blood T cell repertoires in COVID-19. The table came from immunoSEQ multiplex PCR; TCRdb's copy has only in-frame clones and leaves some out. The sample carries approximately 190,000 clones, roughly 82% recorded once. The sequenced sample consisted of peripheral blood. These receptors came from a woman aged 60-75 years with COVID-19, enrolled during active disease.

Worth noting for this clone: A much larger clone lies a single base off, so this may be a read error. This sequence joins TRBV29-1 and TRBJ1-1; 7 bases line up with TRBD1. The CDR3 has 14 amino acids. Germline V gives CDR1 SQVTM, CDR2 ANQGSEA. The CDR3 loop is CSADRQGMNTKAFF. DNA for the CDR3: TGCAGCGCTGATAGACAGGGAATGAACACTAAAGCTTTCTTT.

This clone appeared a few times. The rearrangement uses TRBV7-2 and TRBJ2-1; 9 bases line up with TRBD1. The V and J ends lost 1 base and 4 bases, in that order; junction bases with no gene match: 2. This CDR3 contains 15 residues. The germline CDR1 and CDR2 sequences are SGHTA and FQGNSA. In nucleotides, the CDR3 is TGTGCCAGCAGCTTAGGGGGGACAGGGTACAATGAGCAGTTCTTC. The encoded protein is CASSLGGTGYNEQFF.

V and J are TRBV29-1 and TRBJ2-2; the D gene is possibly TRBD1 (5 bases). The V gene's germline CDR1 is SQVTM and CDR2 ANQGSEA. The length of the CDR3 is 13 residues. The V gene lost 8 bases and the J gene lost 0 bases, with 10 bases spanning the gap. CDR3 loop: CSIDSSNTGELFF. CDR3 sequence (DNA): TGCAGCATAGACAGTTCGAACACCGGGGAGCTGTTTTTT.

This chain connects TRBV9 to TRBJ1-5; perhaps TRBD1 as D (6 bases). The germline gives CDR1 SGDLS, CDR2 YYNGEE. Trimming stripped 4 bases from V and 4 bases from J, with 9 bases between. The CDR3 spans 13 residues. The CDR3 sequence: CASSPQGNQPQHF. The CDR3 DNA sequence: TGTGCCAGCAGCCCACAGGGTAATCAGCCCCAGCATTTT.

This clone showed up just a few times. The V and J genes are TRBV10-3 and TRBJ2-2, with D perhaps matching TRBD1 (5 bases). The CDR3 has 13 residues. Germline CDR1 and CDR2: ENHRY and SYGVKD. Trimming removed 7 bases at V and 5 bases at J, with 11 bases between. The CDR3 spells CAIKGEGTGELFF. For the CDR3, the DNA is TGTGCCATCAAAGGGGAAGGGACCGGGGAGCTGTTTTTT.

The V call is TRBV3-1 (or the pseudogene TRBV3-2), the J call TRBJ2-1; TRBD2 is a possible D gene (5 bases). Germline V CDR1 and CDR2: LGHDT, YNNKEL (reference sequence). The CDR3 is 16 residues long. Trimming left V 2 bases short and J 4 bases short, with 15 bases between. Here the CDR3 DNA reads TGTGCCAGCAGCCAACATCCCGGGAACCGTTACAATGAGCAGTTCTTC. Its translation: CASSQHPGNRYNEQFF.

The chain joins TRBV28 to TRBJ2-7, with D possibly being TRBD1 (6 bases). V lost 5 bases and J lost 4, with 21 bases in between. This CDR3 has 16 amino acids. The germline gives CDR1 MDHEN, CDR2 SYDVKM. The CDR3 sequence is CASSLKPTGPIYEQYV. As DNA, the CDR3 is TGTGCCAGCAGTCTAAAACCGACAGGTCCGATATACGAGCAGTACGTC.

DNA for the CDR3: TGTGCCAGTAGGAATGAAGGGACAGTGAAAACCCAGTACTTC. The encoded protein is CASRNEGTVKTQYF. The chain has TRBV19 and TRBJ2-5; TRBD1 agrees at 7 bases. V lost 6 bases, J lost 8 bases, and 12 bases stayed unmatched. This CDR3 has 14 residues. Per the germline V gene, CDR1 is LNHDA and CDR2 is SQIVND (reference sequence).

The V call is TRBV18, the J call TRBJ1-5; 12 bases are a match to TRBD1. Germline lookup yields CDR1 KGHSH and CDR2 LQKENI. The CDR3 extends over 17 amino acids. Losses at the gene ends were 6 bases for V and 1 base for J; bases not matched to a gene: 7. The CDR3: CASSERDRGQSNQPQHF. CDR3 nucleotide sequence: TGTGCCAGCTCCGAACGGGACAGGGGGCAAAGCAATCAGCCCCAGCATTTT.

In nucleotides, the CDR3 is TGTGCCAGCAGTGAAGGACCGCGCGGAGGCTATGGCTACACCTTC. As protein: CASSEGPRGGYGYTF. This sequence joins TRBV2 and TRBJ1-2; unclear D gene. CDR1 and CDR2 (germline): SNHLY, FYNNEI. This CDR3 comprises 15 residues. The V end lost 1 base, the J end lost 4 bases, and 13 bases lay between the germline ends.